This is a list of T cell receptor beta chains from one sample in a study of blood T cells in healthy people across ages. MiXCR, applied by TCRdb to the 5' RACE reads, yields one record per CDR3 protein. The data contain about 1,600,000 distinct CDR3 sequences, approximately 38% of them seen just once; the ten biggest clones take up around 8%. Sequencing used blood. The source is a woman under 30 in good health. The CDR3 runs from the conserved cysteine through the conserved F or W. Each record gives: D gene, clone size, J gene, V gene, CDR3 DNA, CDR3 protein. The D gene is left open where the match is weak. Clone size is not always given. Where it is, it says once, few, many or a class for expanded clones.

D gene: NA
clone size: NA
J gene: TRBJ2-1
V gene: TRBV14
CDR3 DNA: TGTGCCAGCAGCCAAGGTTTTTCCTACAATGAGCAGTTCTTC
CDR3 protein: CASSQGFSYNEQFF

D gene: TRBD2
clone size: NA
J gene: TRBJ2-1
V gene: TRBV10-3
CDR3 DNA: TGTGCCATCAGGGGAAGCGGGATAAGCTCCTACAATGAGCAGTTCTTC
CDR3 protein: CAIRGSGISSYNEQFF

D gene: TRBD1
clone size: NA
J gene: TRBJ1-6
V gene: TRBV6-1
CDR3 DNA: TGTGCCAGCAGTGAGACAGGGGACGATTCACCCCTCCACTTT
CDR3 protein: CASSETGDDSPLHF

D gene: NA
clone size: NA
J gene: TRBJ2-5
V gene: TRBV7-6
CDR3 DNA: TGTGCCAGCAGCTCCCAACCCAACTCGGGCCAGTACTTC
CDR3 protein: CASSSQPNSGQYF

D gene: NA
clone size: few
J gene: TRBJ1-1
V gene: TRBV28
CDR3 DNA: TGTGCCAGCAGGATAGAACCAGGGTGGACTGAAGCTTTCTTT
CDR3 protein: CASRIEPGWTEAFF

D gene: NA
clone size: NA
J gene: TRBJ2-3
V gene: TRBV4-3
CDR3 DNA: TGCGCCAGCAGCCAAGAAAGGGCCCTAATTTCTAGCACAGATACGCAGTATTTT
CDR3 protein: CASSQERALISSTDTQYF

D gene: NA
clone size: few
J gene: TRBJ1-5
V gene: TRBV4-1
CDR3 DNA: TGCGCCAGCAGCCAAGATTTTGTCCAGAGCAATCAGCCCCAGCATTTT
CDR3 protein: CASSQDFVQSNQPQHF

D gene: TRBD1
clone size: few
J gene: TRBJ2-1
V gene: TRBV9
CDR3 DNA: TGTGCCAGCAGCGCCATCGGGACAGGGGGCTTGGATGAGCAGTTCTTC
CDR3 protein: CASSAIGTGGLDEQFF

D gene: NA
clone size: few
J gene: TRBJ1-6
V gene: TRBV7-2
CDR3 DNA: TGTGCCAGCAGGCCGATGGGAGGCTCCTATAATTCACCCCTCCACTTT
CDR3 protein: CASRPMGGSYNSPLHF

D gene: NA
clone size: NA
J gene: TRBJ1-1
V gene: TRBV7-9
CDR3 DNA: TGTGCCAGCAGCCCAGTCAATGAAGCTTTCTTT
CDR3 protein: CASSPVNEAFF

D gene: NA
clone size: NA
J gene: TRBJ2-7
V gene: TRBV27
CDR3 DNA: TGTGCCAGCAGGTCTCAGGGGGGTGAGGCCTACGAGCAGTACTTC
CDR3 protein: CASRSQGGEAYEQYF

D gene: TRBD1
clone size: NA
J gene: TRBJ2-1
V gene: TRBV18
CDR3 DNA: TGTGCCAGCTCCCCACGGGACAGGGGGAATGAGCAGTTCTTC
CDR3 protein: CASSPRDRGNEQFF

D gene: TRBD2
clone size: NA
J gene: TRBJ2-1
V gene: TRBV10-3
CDR3 DNA: TGTGCCATCAGCGGGAGGCACCAAGAGACCCAGTTCTTC
CDR3 protein: CAISGRHQETQFF

D gene: NA
clone size: NA
J gene: TRBJ2-5
V gene: TRBV2
CDR3 DNA: TGTGCCAGCAGTGACGAGGGAGGAAAGGAGACCCAGTACTTC
CDR3 protein: CASSDEGGKETQYF

D gene: TRBD1
clone size: few
J gene: TRBJ1-4
V gene: TRBV5-1
CDR3 DNA: TGCGCCAGCAGCGAGGACAGGGCGAATGAAAAACTGTTTTTT
CDR3 protein: CASSEDRANEKLFF

D gene: TRBD2
clone size: NA
J gene: TRBJ2-7
V gene: TRBV29-1
CDR3 DNA: TGCAGCGTTGAAGAGGGTAGCGGGAGCACCTACGAGCAGTACTTC
CDR3 protein: CSVEEGSGSTYEQYF

D gene: NA
clone size: NA
J gene: TRBJ2-7
V gene: TRBV5-1
CDR3 DNA: TGCGCCAGCAGTAGCGGCCCCAGCTCCTACAATGAGCAGTACTTC
CDR3 protein: CASSSGPSSYNEQYF

D gene: NA
clone size: NA
J gene: TRBJ2-1
V gene: TRBV7-2
CDR3 DNA: TGTGCCAGCAGCCCAGGAGTCTCCTACAATGAGCAGTTCTTC
CDR3 protein: CASSPGVSYNEQFF

D gene: TRBD1
clone size: NA
J gene: TRBJ1-2
V gene: TRBV7-8
CDR3 DNA: TGTGCCAGCAGCTCCGAGACAGGGGGCTATGGCTACACCTTC
CDR3 protein: CASSSETGGYGYTF

D gene: NA
clone size: few
J gene: TRBJ1-4
V gene: TRBV10-3
CDR3 DNA: TGTGCCATCAGTGAGGGGGGAGGCTTTGAAAAACTGTTTTTT
CDR3 protein: CAISEGGGFEKLFF

D gene: NA
clone size: few
J gene: TRBJ2-1
V gene: TRBV5-1
CDR3 DNA: TGCGCCAGCAGCTTGGGACTCCCAACAACCTACAATGAGCAGTTCTTC
CDR3 protein: CASSLGLPTTYNEQFF

D gene: TRBD1
clone size: once
J gene: TRBJ1-3
V gene: TRBV7-2
CDR3 DNA: TGTGCCAGCAGCTCGACAGGGCCTGGAAACACCATATATTTT
CDR3 protein: CASSSTGPGNTIYF

D gene: NA
clone size: NA
J gene: TRBJ1-5
V gene: TRBV6-1
CDR3 DNA: TGTGCCAGCAGTGAATCTGGGGGAGACTATAGCAATCAGCCCCAGCATTTT
CDR3 protein: CASSESGGDYSNQPQHF

D gene: NA
clone size: NA
J gene: TRBJ1-4
V gene: TRBV20-1
CDR3 DNA: TGCAGTGCCGGGGGGGGTAATAGTGAAAAACTGTTTTTT
CDR3 protein: CSAGGGNSEKLFF

D gene: NA
clone size: NA
J gene: TRBJ1-4
V gene: TRBV15
CDR3 DNA: TGTGCCACCAGCAGAGATTTGGAGGTTCAGGAAAAACTGTTTTTT
CDR3 protein: CATSRDLEVQEKLFF

D gene: NA
clone size: few
J gene: TRBJ1-2
V gene: TRBV7-2
CDR3 DNA: TGTGCCAGCGGGGGCAAGGATGGGAGAGGGGGCTACACCTTC
CDR3 protein: CASGGKDGRGGYTF

D gene: TRBD2
clone size: NA
J gene: TRBJ2-3
V gene: TRBV3-1
CDR3 DNA: TGTGCCAGCAGCCGGAAGAGCGGGAGAGATACGCAGTATTTT
CDR3 protein: CASSRKSGRDTQYF

D gene: NA
clone size: few
J gene: TRBJ2-3
V gene: TRBV10-3
CDR3 DNA: TGTGCCATCAGTGAGTTAGTCGGACTCTTCCGCACAGATACGCAGTATTTT
CDR3 protein: CAISELVGLFRTDTQYF

D gene: TRBD2
clone size: once
J gene: TRBJ2-1
V gene: TRBV6-1
CDR3 DNA: TGTGCCAGCGAGCGGGGGGTCAATGAGCAGTTCTTC
CDR3 protein: CASERGVNEQFF

D gene: NA
clone size: few
J gene: TRBJ2-3
V gene: TRBV11-2
CDR3 DNA: TGTGCCAGCACCCGATGGGCGGGCGGCACAGATACGCAGTATTTT
CDR3 protein: CASTRWAGGTDTQYF

D gene: NA
clone size: few
J gene: TRBJ1-4
V gene: TRBV7-9
CDR3 DNA: TGTGCCAGCAGCCCTCGATGGAATGGCGAAAAACTGTTTTTT
CDR3 protein: CASSPRWNGEKLFF

D gene: TRBD1
clone size: NA
J gene: TRBJ1-5
V gene: TRBV6-6
CDR3 DNA: TGTGCCAGCAGTCGGGGACAGTCTAGCAATCAGCCCCAGCATTTT
CDR3 protein: CASSRGQSSNQPQHF

D gene: NA
clone size: few
J gene: TRBJ2-1
V gene: TRBV30
CDR3 DNA: TGTGCCTGGAGCCCCTGGCACAATGAGCAGTTCTTC
CDR3 protein: CAWSPWHNEQFF

D gene: TRBD1
clone size: few
J gene: TRBJ2-7
V gene: TRBV5-1
CDR3 DNA: TGCGCCAGCCGGGGTCTCGGACAGGGGGCCTTCGAGCAGTACTTC
CDR3 protein: CASRGLGQGAFEQYF

D gene: NA
clone size: NA
J gene: TRBJ2-1
V gene: TRBV3-1
CDR3 DNA: TGTGCCAGCAGCCGCAAGGGGGACTACGAGCAGTTCTTC
CDR3 protein: CASSRKGDYEQFF

D gene: NA
clone size: NA
J gene: TRBJ1-5
V gene: TRBV20-1
CDR3 DNA: TGCAGTGCCATTAGGACAGAAGTTGCCAATCAGCCCCAGCATTTT
CDR3 protein: CSAIRTEVANQPQHF

D gene: TRBD2
clone size: NA
J gene: TRBJ2-2
V gene: TRBV2
CDR3 DNA: TGTGCCAGCAGTGACCTAGCGGGGGTTGGGACCGGGGAGCTGTTTTTT
CDR3 protein: CASSDLAGVGTGELFF

D gene: NA
clone size: NA
J gene: TRBJ2-7
V gene: TRBV20-1
CDR3 DNA: TGCAGTGCTAGAGGCCCCCGTCCGGGCGAGCAGTACTTC
CDR3 protein: CSARGPRPGEQYF

D gene: NA
clone size: few
J gene: TRBJ2-7
V gene: TRBV9
CDR3 DNA: TGTGCCAGCAGCGTAGATCACAGCTCCTACGAGCAGTACTTC
CDR3 protein: CASSVDHSSYEQYF

D gene: NA
clone size: few
J gene: TRBJ1-2
V gene: TRBV20-1
CDR3 DNA: TGCAGTGCTAGCGGGGGGACTAACTATGGCTACACCTTC
CDR3 protein: CSASGGTNYGYTF

D gene: TRBD1
clone size: NA
J gene: TRBJ2-7
V gene: TRBV6-6
CDR3 DNA: TGTGCCAGCAGTTACTCGAATGAAGGACAGGGGTATTACGAGCAGTACTTC
CDR3 protein: CASSYSNEGQGYYEQYF

D gene: TRBD1
clone size: NA
J gene: TRBJ2-5
V gene: TRBV6-1
CDR3 DNA: TGTGCCAGCATATTGGACAGGGGATTCCGAGAGACCCAGTACTTC
CDR3 protein: CASILDRGFRETQYF

D gene: NA
clone size: NA
J gene: TRBJ1-2
V gene: TRBV15
CDR3 DNA: TGTGCCACCAGCCCGGACGCCAACTATGGCTACACCTTC
CDR3 protein: CATSPDANYGYTF

D gene: TRBD1
clone size: few
J gene: TRBJ1-3
V gene: TRBV27
CDR3 DNA: TGTGCCACCGTGGACAGGGGAGGCACCATATATTTT
CDR3 protein: CATVDRGGTIYF

D gene: TRBD2
clone size: NA
J gene: TRBJ2-2
V gene: TRBV14
CDR3 DNA: TGTGCCAGCAGCCAGAACGCGGGAGGCCCCGGGGAGCTGTTTTTT
CDR3 protein: CASSQNAGGPGELFF

D gene: NA
clone size: NA
J gene: TRBJ1-2
V gene: TRBV6-6
CDR3 DNA: TGTGCCAGCAGTTACTCGAAGTCTGGCTACACCTTC
CDR3 protein: CASSYSKSGYTF

D gene: NA
clone size: NA
J gene: TRBJ2-1
V gene: TRBV29-1
CDR3 DNA: TGCAGCGTTGAAGAGGCTGGAATCGATGAGCAGTTCTTC
CDR3 protein: CSVEEAGIDEQFF

D gene: NA
clone size: few
J gene: TRBJ2-5
V gene: TRBV7-9
CDR3 DNA: TGTGCCAGCACCAACCCCGGGACATCACAAGAGACCCAGTACTTC
CDR3 protein: CASTNPGTSQETQYF

D gene: NA
clone size: NA
J gene: TRBJ1-2
V gene: TRBV28
CDR3 DNA: TGTGCCAGCAGTTCCGGACAGCGCTACACCTTC
CDR3 protein: CASSSGQRYTF

D gene: TRBD2
clone size: NA
J gene: TRBJ2-1
V gene: TRBV5-1
CDR3 DNA: TGCGCCAGCAGAAGTTCAATGGCGGGGGTGATGAATGAGCAGTTCTTC
CDR3 protein: CASRSSMAGVMNEQFF

D gene: TRBD1
clone size: NA
J gene: TRBJ2-3
V gene: TRBV20-1
CDR3 DNA: TGCAGTGCCCCCACACTGGGACAGGCCTATAGCACAGATACGCAGTATTTT
CDR3 protein: CSAPTLGQAYSTDTQYF

D gene: TRBD2
clone size: NA
J gene: TRBJ2-3
V gene: TRBV15
CDR3 DNA: TGTGTCACCAGCAGTAAACTAGCGGGGGGAACCCAAGATACGCAGTATTTT
CDR3 protein: CVTSSKLAGGTQDTQYF

D gene: NA
clone size: few
J gene: TRBJ2-7
V gene: TRBV4-1
CDR3 DNA: TGCGCCAGCAGCCAAGGGGCAGGGGTGGGCGAGCAGTACTTC
CDR3 protein: CASSQGAGVGEQYF

D gene: NA
clone size: NA
J gene: TRBJ2-5
V gene: TRBV4-2
CDR3 DNA: TGTGCCAGCAGCCAAGTCTTGGGGGAGTACCAAGAGACCCAGTACTTC
CDR3 protein: CASSQVLGEYQETQYF

D gene: NA
clone size: few
J gene: TRBJ1-2
V gene: TRBV30
CDR3 DNA: TGTGCCTGGAGTGGGGACGGCTACTATGGCTACACCTTC
CDR3 protein: CAWSGDGYYGYTF

D gene: NA
clone size: few
J gene: TRBJ1-4
V gene: TRBV6-6
CDR3 DNA: TGTGCCAGCAGTCGTAGAGAGTACATGAATGAAAAACTGTTTTTT
CDR3 protein: CASSRREYMNEKLFF

D gene: NA
clone size: NA
J gene: TRBJ2-5
V gene: TRBV7-2
CDR3 DNA: TGTGCCAGCAGCTTAACGCTAGAGTACAATGAGCAGTACTTC
CDR3 protein: CASSLTLEYNEQYF